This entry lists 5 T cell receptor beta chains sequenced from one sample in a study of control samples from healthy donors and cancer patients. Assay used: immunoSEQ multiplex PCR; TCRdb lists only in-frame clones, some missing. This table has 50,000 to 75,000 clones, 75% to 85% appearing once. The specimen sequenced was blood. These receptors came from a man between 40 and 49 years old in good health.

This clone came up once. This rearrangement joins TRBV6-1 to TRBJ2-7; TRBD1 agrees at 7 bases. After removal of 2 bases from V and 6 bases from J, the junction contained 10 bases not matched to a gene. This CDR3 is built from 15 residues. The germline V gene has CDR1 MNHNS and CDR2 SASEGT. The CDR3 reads CASSELKGQPPEQYF. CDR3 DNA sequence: TGTGCCAGCAGTGAATTAAAGGGACAGCCGCCCGAGCAGTACTTC.

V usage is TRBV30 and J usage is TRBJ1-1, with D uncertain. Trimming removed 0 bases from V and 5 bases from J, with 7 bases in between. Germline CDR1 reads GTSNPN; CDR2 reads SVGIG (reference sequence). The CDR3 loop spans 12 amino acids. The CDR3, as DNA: TGTGCCTGGAGTGTAGTTTTTACTGAAGCTTTCTTT. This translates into CAWSVVFTEAFF.

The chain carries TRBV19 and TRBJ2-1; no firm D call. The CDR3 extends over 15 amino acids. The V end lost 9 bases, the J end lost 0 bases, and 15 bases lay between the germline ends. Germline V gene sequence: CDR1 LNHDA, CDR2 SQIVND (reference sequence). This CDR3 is CASHWSQSSYNEQFF. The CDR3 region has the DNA TGTGCCAGCCATTGGTCACAGAGCTCCTACAATGAGCAGTTCTTC. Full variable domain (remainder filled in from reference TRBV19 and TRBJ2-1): DGGITQSPKYLFRKEGQNVTLSCEQNLNHDAMYWYRQDPGQGLRLIYYSQIVNDFQKGDIAEGYSVSREKKESFPLTVTSAQKNPTAFYLCASHWSQSSYNEQFFGPGTRLTVL.

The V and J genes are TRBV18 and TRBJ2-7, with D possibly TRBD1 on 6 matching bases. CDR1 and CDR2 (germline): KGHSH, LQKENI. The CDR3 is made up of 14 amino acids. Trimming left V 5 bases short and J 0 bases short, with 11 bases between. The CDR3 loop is CASSSGDNSYEQYF. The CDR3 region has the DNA TGTGCCAGCTCATCCGGGGACAACTCCTACGAGCAGTACTTC.

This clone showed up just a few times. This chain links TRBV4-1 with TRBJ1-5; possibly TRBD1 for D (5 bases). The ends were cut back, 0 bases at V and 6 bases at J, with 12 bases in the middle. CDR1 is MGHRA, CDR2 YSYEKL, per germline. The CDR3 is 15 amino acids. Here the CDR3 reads CASSQDAQGSQPQHF. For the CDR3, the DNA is TGCGCCAGCAGCCAAGATGCCCAGGGCAGTCAGCCCCAGCATTTT.